This TCR beta chain came from a study of cytomegalovirus exposure and HLA in healthy donors. Across the study: The Caucasian-associated ancestry cluster contained about four fifths of the 300 to 400 genotyped donors.

Study-wide points: Productive rates of about 87% or about 30% were seen for most TCR beta V segments in an earlier analysis.

The PCR had 60 Vbeta and 13 Jbeta primers. Clones were sequenced by immunoSEQ multiplex PCR, and TCRdb holds only the in-frame ones, with some missing. Among 90,000 to 150,000 clones listed, about 81% were seen once. In the case of this clone: Its specificity is not known.

The CDR3 contains 16 residues. Germline CDR1 is LGHNA and CDR2 is YSLEER. V was cut by 1 base and J by 1 base, with 11 bases left in between. Sequencing was done on a sample of PBMCs. The chain recombines TRBV4-3 with TRBJ2-1, with D possibly TRBD2 on 5 matching bases. The TCR comes from a middle-aged man in good health and CMV-seronegative. The CDR3 DNA sequence: TGCGCCAGCAGCCAAGCGGGGTTGGAATCCTACAATGAGCAGTTCTTC. It is translated as CASSQAGLESYNEQFF.